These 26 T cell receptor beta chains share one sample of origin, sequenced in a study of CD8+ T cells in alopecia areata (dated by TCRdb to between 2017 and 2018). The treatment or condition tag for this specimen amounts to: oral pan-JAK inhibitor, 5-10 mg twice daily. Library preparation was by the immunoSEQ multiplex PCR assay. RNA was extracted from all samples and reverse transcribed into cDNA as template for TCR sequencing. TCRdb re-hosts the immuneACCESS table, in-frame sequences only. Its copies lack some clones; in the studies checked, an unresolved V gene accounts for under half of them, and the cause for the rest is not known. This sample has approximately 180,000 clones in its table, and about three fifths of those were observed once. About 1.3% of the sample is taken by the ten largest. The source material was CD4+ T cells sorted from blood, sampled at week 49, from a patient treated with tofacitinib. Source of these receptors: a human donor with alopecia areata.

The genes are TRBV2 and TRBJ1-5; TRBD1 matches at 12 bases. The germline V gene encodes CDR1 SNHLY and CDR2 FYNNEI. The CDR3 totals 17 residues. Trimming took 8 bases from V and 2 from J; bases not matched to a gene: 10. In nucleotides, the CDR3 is TGTGCCAGCTCGCCGGGACAGGGGGCAAGGGGCAATCAGCCCCAGCATTTT. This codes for CASSPGQGARGNQPQHF. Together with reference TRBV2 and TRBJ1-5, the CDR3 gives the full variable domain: EPEVTQTPSHQVTQMGQEVILRCVPISNHLYFYWYRQILGQKVEFLVSFYNNEISEKSEIFDDQFSVERPDGSNFTLKIRSTKLEDSAMYFCASSPGQGARGNQPQHFGDGTRLSIL.

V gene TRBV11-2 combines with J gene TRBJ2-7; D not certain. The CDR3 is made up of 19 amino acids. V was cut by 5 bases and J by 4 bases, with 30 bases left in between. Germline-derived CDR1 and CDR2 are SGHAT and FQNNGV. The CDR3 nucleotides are TGTGCCAGCAGCCCTGCGGCCCCAATTAGGAGAGCCTCACTTTACGAGCAGTACTTC. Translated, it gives CASSPAAPIRRASLYEQYF. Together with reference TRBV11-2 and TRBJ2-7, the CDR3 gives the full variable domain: EAGVAQSPRYKIIEKRQSVAFWCNPISGHATLYWYQQILGQGPKLLIQFQNNGVVDDSQLPKDRFSAERLKGVDSTLKIQPAKLEDSAVYLCASSPAAPIRRASLYEQYFGPGTRLTVT.

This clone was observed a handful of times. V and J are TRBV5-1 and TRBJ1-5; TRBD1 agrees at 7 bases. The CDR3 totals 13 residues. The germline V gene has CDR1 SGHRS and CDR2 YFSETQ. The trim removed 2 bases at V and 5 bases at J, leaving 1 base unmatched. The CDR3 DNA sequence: TGCGCCAGCAGCTTTACAGGGGATCAGCCCCAGCATTTT. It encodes CASSFTGDQPQHF.

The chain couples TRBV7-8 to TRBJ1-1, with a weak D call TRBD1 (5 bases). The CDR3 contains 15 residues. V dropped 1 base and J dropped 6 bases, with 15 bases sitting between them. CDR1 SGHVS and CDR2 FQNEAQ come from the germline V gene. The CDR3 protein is CASSLDGGRGAEAFF. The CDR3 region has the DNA TGTGCCAGCAGCTTAGACGGGGGACGGGGGGCTGAAGCTTTCTTT.

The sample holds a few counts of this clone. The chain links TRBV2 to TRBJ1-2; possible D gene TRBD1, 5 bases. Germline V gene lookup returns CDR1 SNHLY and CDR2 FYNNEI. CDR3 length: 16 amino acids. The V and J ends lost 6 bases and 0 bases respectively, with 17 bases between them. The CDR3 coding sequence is TGTGCCAGCAGCGGACAAGGCCCCATCCCTAACTATGGCTACACCTTC. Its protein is CASSGQGPIPNYGYTF.

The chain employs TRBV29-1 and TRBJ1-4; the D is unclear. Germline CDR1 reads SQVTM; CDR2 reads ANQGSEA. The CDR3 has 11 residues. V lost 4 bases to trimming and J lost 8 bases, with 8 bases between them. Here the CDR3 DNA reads TGCAGCGTTGTGCAAGGCGAAAAACTGTTTTTT. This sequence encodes CSVVQGEKLFF.

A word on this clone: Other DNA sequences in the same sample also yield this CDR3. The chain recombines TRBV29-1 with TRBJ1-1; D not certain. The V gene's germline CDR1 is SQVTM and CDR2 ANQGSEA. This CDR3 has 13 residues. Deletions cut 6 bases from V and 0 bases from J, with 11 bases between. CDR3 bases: TGCAGCGTGGTCGCGGGAGTGAACACTGAAGCTTTCTTT. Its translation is CSVVAGVNTEAFF. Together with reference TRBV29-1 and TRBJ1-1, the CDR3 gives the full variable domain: SAVISQKPSRDICQRGTSLTIQCQVDSQVTMMFWYRQQPGQSLTLIATANQGSEATYESGFVIDKFPISRPNLTFSTLTVSNMSPEDSSIYLCSVVAGVNTEAFFGQGTRLTVV.

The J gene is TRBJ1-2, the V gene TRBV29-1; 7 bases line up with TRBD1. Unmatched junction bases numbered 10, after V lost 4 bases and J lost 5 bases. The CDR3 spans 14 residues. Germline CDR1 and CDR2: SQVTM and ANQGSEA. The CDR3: CSVALEGAFYGYTF. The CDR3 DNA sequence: TGCAGCGTTGCTCTGGAGGGGGCCTTTTATGGCTACACCTTC.

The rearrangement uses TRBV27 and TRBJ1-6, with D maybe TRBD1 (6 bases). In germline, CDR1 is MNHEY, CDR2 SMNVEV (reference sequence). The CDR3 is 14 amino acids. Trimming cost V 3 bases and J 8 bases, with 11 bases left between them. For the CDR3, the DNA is TGTGCCAGCAGTTTCCAGGGGTGGTATTCACCCCTCCACTTT. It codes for CASSFQGWYSPLHF.

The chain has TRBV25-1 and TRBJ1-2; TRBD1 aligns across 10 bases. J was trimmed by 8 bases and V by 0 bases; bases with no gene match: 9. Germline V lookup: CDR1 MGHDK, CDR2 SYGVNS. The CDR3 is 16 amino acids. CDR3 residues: CASSEYRDRGVWGYTF. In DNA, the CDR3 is TGTGCCAGCAGTGAATATCGGGACAGGGGAGTGTGGGGCTACACCTTC.

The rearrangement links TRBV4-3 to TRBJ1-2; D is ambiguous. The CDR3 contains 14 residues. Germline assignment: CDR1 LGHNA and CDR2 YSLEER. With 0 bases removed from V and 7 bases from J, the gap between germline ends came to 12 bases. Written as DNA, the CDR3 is TGCGCCAGCAGCCAAGATTTTCGGTCTTCTGGCTACACCTTC. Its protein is CASSQDFRSSGYTF.

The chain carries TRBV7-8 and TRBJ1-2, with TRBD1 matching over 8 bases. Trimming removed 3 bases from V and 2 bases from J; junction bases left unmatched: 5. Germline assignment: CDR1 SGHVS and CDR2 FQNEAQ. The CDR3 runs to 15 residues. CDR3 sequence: CASSFGQGSNYGYTF. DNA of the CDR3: TGTGCCAGCAGCTTCGGACAGGGTAGCAACTATGGCTACACCTTC. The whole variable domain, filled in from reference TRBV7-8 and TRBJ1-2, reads GAGVSQSPRYKVAKRGQDVALRCDPISGHVSLFWYQQALGQGPEFLTYFQNEAQLDKSGLPSDRFFAERPEGSVSTLKIQRTQQEDSAVYLCASSFGQGSNYGYTFGSGTRLTVV.

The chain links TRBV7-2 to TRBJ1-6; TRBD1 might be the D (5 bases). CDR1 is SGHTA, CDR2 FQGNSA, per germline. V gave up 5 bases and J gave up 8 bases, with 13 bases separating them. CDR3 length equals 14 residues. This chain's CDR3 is CASSTQGKDSPLHF. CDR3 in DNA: TGTGCCAGCAGCACCCAGGGAAAGGATTCACCCCTCCACTTT.

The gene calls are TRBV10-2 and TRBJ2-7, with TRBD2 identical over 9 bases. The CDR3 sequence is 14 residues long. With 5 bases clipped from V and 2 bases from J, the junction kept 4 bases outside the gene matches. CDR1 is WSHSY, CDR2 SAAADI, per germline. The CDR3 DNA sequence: TGCGCCAGCAGTTATAGCGGGGGAACCTACGAGCAGTACTTC. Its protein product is CASSYSGGTYEQYF.

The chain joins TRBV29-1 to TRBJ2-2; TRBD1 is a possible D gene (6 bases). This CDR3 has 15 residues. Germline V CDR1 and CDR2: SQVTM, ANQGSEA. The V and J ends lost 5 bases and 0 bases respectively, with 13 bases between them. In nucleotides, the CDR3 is TGCAGCGTTCAGACCGGGACAACGAACACCGGGGAGCTGTTTTTT. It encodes CSVQTGTTNTGELFF.

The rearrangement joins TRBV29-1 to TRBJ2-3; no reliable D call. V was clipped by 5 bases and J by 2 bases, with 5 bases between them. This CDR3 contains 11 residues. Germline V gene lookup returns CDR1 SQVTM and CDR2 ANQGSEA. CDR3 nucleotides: TGCAGCGTTCCCCACACAGATACGCAGTATTTT. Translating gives CSVPHTDTQYF.

The CDR3 DNA reads as TGTGCCTGGAGTTCCGGGACACCCGGAGGAAAACTGTTTTTT. Its translation is CAWSSGTPGGKLFF. The genes are TRBV30 and TRBJ1-4; D is perhaps TRBD1 (6 bases). The CDR3 sequence is 14 residues long. Trimming removed 2 bases at V and 10 bases at J, with 17 bases between. Germline lookup yields CDR1 GTSNPN and CDR2 SVGIG (reference sequence).

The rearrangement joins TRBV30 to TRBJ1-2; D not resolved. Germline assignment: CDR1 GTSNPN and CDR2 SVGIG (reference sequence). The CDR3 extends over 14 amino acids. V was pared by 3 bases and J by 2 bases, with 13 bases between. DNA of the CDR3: TGTGCCTGGAGGGAACGGACCCGGAACTATGGCTACACCTTC. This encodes CAWRERTRNYGYTF.

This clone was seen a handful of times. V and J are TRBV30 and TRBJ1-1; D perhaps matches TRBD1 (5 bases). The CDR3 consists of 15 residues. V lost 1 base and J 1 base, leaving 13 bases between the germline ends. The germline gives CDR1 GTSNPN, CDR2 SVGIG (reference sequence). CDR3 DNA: TGTGCCTGGAGTGGTACAGGTGGACAGAACACTGAAGCTTTCTTT. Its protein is CAWSGTGGQNTEAFF.

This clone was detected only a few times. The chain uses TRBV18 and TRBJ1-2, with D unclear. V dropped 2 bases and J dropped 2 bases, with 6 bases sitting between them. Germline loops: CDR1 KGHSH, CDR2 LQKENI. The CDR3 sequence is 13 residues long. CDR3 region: CASSPKENYGYTF. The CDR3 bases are TGTGCCAGCTCACCAAAAGAGAACTATGGCTACACCTTC.

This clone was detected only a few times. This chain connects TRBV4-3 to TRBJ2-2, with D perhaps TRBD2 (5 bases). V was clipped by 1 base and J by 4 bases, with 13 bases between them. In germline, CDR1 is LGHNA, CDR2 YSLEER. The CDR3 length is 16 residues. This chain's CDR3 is CASSQVSSSGTGELFF. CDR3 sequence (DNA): TGCGCCAGCAGCCAAGTATCTAGCTCGGGCACCGGGGAGCTGTTTTTT.

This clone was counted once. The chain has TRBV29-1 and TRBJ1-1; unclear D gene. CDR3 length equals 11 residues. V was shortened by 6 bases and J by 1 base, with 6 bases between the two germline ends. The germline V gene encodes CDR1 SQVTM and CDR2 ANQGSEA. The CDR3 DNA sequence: TGCAGCGTGGTTTCGAACACTGAAGCTTTCTTT. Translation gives CSVVSNTEAFF.

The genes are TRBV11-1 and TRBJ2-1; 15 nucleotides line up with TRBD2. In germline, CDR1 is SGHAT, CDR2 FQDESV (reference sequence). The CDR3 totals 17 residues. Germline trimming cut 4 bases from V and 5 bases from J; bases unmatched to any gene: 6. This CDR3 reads CASSSGLAGGQNNEQFF. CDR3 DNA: TGTGCCAGCAGCTCAGGACTAGCGGGGGGGCAAAACAATGAGCAGTTCTTC. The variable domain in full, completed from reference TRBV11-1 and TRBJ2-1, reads EAEVAQSPRYKITEKSQAVAFWCDPISGHATLYWYRQILGQGPELLVQFQDESVVDDSQLPKDRFSAERLKGVDSTLKIQPAELGDSAMYLCASSSGLAGGQNNEQFFGPGTRLTVL.

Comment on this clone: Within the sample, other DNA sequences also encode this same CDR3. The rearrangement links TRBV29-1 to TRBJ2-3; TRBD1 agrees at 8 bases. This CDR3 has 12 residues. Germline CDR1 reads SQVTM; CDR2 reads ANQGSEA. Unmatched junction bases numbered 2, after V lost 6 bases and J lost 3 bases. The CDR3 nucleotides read TGCAGCGTAGACAGGGGAACAGATACGCAGTATTTT. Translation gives CSVDRGTDTQYF.

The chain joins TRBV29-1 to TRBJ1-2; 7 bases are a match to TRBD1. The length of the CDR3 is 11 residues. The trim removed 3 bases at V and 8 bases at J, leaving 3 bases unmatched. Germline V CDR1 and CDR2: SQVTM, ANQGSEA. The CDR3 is CSVDGQEGYTF. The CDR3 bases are TGCAGCGTTGATGGACAGGAGGGCTACACCTTC. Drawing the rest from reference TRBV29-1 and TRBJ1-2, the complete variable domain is SAVISQKPSRDICQRGTSLTIQCQVDSQVTMMFWYRQQPGQSLTLIATANQGSEATYESGFVIDKFPISRPNLTFSTLTVSNMSPEDSSIYLCSVDGQEGYTFGSGTRLTVV.

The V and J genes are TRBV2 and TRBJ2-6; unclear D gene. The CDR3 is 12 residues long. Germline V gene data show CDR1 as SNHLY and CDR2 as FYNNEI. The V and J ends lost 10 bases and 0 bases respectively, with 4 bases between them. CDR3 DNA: TGTGCCACCACCTCTGGGGCCAACGTCCTGACTTTC. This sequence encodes CATTSGANVLTF.